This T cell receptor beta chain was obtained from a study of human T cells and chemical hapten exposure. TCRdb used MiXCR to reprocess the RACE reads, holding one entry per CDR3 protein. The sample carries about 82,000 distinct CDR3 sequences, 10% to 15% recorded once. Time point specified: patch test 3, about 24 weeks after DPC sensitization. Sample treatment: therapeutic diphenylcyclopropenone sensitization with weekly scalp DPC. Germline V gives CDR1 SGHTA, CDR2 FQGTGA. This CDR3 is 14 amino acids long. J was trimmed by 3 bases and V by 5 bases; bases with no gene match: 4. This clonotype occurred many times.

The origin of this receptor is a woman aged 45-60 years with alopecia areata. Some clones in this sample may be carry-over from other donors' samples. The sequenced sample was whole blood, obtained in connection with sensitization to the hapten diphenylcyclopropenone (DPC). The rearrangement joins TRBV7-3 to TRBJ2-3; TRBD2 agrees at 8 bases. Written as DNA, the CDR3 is TGTGCCAGCAGCCAAGGACTAGCAACAGATACGCAGTATTTT. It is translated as CASSQGLATDTQYF.